This T cell receptor (beta chain) was profiled in a study of blood T cell repertoires in COVID-19. The CDR3 spans 13 residues. From germline, CDR1 is SEHNR and CDR2 FQNEAQ (reference sequence). Trimming stripped 6 bases from V and 4 bases from J, with 12 bases between. Original methodology: Reference gene primers were amplified, and this amplification served to estimate nucleated cell counts. Using immunoSEQ multiplex PCR, the repertoire was profiled, and TCRdb retains in-frame clones only, with some absent. V and J calls plus clone size are reproduced from that table; the DNA served to infer D and trimming. The table has about 190,000 clones, about four fifths seen once.

This chain connects TRBV7-9 to TRBJ1-2; D ambiguous. Specimen: peripheral blood. The TCR originated in an older woman with active or convalescent COVID-19. CDR3: CASSPPFSYGYTF. CDR3 bases: TGTGCCAGCAGTCCCCCTTTCAGCTATGGCTACACCTTC.